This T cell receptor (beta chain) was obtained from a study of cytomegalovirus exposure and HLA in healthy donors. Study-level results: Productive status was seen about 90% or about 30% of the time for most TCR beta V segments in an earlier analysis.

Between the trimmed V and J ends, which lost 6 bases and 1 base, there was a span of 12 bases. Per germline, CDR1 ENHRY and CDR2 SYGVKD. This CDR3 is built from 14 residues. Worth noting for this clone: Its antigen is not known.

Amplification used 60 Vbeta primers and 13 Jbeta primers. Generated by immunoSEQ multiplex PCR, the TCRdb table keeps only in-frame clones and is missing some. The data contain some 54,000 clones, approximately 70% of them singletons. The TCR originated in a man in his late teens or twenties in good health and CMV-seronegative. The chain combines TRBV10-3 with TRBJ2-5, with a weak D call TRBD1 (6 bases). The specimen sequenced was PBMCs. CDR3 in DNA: TGTGCCATCAGCCCCCAGGGGACCCAAGAGACCCAGTACTTC. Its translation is CAISPQGTQETQYF.